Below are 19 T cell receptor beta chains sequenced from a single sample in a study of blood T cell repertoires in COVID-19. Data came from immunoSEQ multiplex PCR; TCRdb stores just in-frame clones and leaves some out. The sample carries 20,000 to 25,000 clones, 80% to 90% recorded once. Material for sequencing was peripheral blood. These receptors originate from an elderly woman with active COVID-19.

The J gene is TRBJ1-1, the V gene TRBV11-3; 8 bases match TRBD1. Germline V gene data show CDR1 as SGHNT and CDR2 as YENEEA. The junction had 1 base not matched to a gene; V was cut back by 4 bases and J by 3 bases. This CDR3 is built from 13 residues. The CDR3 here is CASSSQGDTEAFF. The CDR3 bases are TGTGCCAGCAGCTCACAGGGGGACACTGAAGCTTTCTTT.

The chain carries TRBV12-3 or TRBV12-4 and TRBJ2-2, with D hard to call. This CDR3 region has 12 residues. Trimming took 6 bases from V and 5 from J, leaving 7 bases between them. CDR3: CASRKRTGELFF. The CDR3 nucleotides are TGTGCCAGCAGGAAGCGAACCGGGGAGCTGTTTTTT.

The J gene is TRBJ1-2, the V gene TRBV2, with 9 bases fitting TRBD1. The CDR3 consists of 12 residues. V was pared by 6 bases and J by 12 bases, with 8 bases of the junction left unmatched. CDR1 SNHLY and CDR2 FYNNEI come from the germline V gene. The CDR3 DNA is TGTGCCAGCAGACTCACGACAGGGGGGGACACCTTC. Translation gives CASRLTTGGDTF.

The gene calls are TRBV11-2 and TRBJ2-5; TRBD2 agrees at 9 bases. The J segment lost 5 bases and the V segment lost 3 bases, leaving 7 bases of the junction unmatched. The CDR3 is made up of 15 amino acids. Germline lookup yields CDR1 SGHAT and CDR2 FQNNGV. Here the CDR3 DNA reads TGTGCCAGCAGCTTGACTAGCGGCCCGACGGAGACCCAGTACTTC. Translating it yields CASSLTSGPTETQYF.

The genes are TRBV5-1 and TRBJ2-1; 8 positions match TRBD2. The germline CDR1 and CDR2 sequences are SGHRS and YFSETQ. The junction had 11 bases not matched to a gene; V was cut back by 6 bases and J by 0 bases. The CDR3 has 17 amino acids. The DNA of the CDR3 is TGCGCCAGCACCCGGTTAGCGGGGAAATTCTCCTACAATGAGCAGTTCTTC. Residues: CASTRLAGKFSYNEQFF.

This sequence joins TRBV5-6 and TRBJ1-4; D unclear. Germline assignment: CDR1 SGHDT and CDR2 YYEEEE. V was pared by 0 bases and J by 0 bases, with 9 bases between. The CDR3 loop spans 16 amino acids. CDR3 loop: CASSLVRSSTNEKLFF. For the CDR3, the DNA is TGTGCCAGCAGCTTGGTGAGGTCGTCAACTAATGAAAAACTGTTTTTT.

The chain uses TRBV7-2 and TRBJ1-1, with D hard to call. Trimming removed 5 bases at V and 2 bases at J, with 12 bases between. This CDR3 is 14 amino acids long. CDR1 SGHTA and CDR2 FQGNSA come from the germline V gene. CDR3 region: CASSMGGGNTEAFF. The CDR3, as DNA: TGTGCCAGCAGCATGGGTGGAGGTAACACTGAAGCTTTCTTT. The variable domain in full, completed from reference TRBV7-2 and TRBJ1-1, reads GAGVSQSPSNKVTEKGKDVELRCDPISGHTALYWYRQSLGQGLEFLIYFQGNSAPDKSGLPSDRFSAERTGGSVSTLTIQRTQQEDSAVYLCASSMGGGNTEAFFGQGTRLTVV.

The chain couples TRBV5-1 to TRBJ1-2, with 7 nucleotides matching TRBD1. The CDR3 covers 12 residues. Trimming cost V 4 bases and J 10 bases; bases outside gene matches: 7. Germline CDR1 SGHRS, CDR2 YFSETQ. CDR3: CASSPGQKDYTF. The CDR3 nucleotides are TGCGCCAGCAGCCCGGGACAGAAGGACTACACCTTC.

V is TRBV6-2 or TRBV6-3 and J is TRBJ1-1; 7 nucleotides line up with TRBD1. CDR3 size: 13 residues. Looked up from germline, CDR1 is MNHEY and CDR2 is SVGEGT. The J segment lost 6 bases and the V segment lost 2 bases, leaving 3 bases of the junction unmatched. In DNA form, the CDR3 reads TGTGCCAGCAGTTACCCAGGGGGGTCTGAAGCTTTCTTT. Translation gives CASSYPGGSEAFF.

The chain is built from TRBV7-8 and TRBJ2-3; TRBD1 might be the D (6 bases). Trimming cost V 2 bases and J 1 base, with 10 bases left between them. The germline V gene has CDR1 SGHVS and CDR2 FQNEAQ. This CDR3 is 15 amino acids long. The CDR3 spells CASSLQGLGTDTQYF. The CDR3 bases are TGTGCCAGCAGCTTACAGGGGTTGGGCACAGATACGCAGTATTTT. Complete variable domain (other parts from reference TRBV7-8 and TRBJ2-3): GAGVSQSPRYKVAKRGQDVALRCDPISGHVSLFWYQQALGQGPEFLTYFQNEAQLDKSGLPSDRFFAERPEGSVSTLKIQRTQQEDSAVYLCASSLQGLGTDTQYFGPGTRLTVL.

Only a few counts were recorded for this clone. CDR3 amino acids: CAARGQGYNEQFF. In nucleotides, the CDR3 is TGTGCCGCTAGGGGACAGGGTTACAATGAGCAGTTCTTC. The genes are TRBV6-5 and TRBJ2-1, with 9 positions matching TRBD1. Germline V gene data show CDR1 as MNHEY and CDR2 as SVGAGI. The CDR3 sequence is 13 residues long. Unmatched junction bases numbered 6, after V lost 11 bases and J lost 4 bases.

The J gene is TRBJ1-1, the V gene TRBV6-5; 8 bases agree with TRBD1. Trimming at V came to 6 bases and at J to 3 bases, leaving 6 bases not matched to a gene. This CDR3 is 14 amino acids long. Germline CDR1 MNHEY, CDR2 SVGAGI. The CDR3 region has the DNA TGTGCCAGCAGCCGGAACAGGGGGGACACTGAAGCTTTCTTT. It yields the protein CASSRNRGDTEAFF.

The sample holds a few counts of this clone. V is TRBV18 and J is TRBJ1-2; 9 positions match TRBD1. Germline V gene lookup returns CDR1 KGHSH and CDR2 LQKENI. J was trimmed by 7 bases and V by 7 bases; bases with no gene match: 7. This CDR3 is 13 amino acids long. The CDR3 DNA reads TGTGCCAGCTTGGGCGGGACAGGGTCTGGCTACACCTTC. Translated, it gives CASLGGTGSGYTF.

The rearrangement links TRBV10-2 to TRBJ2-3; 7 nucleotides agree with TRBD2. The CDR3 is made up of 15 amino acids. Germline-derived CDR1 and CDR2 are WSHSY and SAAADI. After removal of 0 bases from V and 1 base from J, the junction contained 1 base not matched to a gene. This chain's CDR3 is CASSESAGGTDTQYF. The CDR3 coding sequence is TGCGCCAGCAGTGAGTCCGCGGGGGGCACAGATACGCAGTATTTT.

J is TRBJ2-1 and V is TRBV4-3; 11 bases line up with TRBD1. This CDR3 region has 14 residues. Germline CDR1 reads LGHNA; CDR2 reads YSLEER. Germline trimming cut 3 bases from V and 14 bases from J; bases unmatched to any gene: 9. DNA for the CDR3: TGCGCCAGCAGCCAGGACAGGGGGCCCTTTGAAGAGTTCTTC. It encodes CASSQDRGPFEEFF.

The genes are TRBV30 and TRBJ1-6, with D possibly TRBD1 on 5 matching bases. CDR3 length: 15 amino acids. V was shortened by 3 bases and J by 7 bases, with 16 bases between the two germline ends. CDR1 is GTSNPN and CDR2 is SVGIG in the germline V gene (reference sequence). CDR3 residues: CAWRRRGGLNSPLHF. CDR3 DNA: TGTGCCTGGAGGAGGAGGGGTGGATTAAATTCACCCCTCCACTTT. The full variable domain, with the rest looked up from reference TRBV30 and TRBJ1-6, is SQTIHQWPATLVQPVGSPLSLECTVEGTSNPNLYWYRQAAGRGLQLLFYSVGIGQISSEVPQNLSASRPQDRQFILSSKKLLLSDSGFYLCAWRRRGGLNSPLHFGNGTRLTVT.

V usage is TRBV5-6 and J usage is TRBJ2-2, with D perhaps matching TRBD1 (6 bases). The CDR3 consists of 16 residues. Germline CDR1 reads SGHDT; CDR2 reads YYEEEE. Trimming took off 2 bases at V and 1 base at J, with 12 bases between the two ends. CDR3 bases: TGTGCCAGCAGCTTCCGGGACACAGAGAACACCGGGGAGCTGTTTTTT. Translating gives CASSFRDTENTGELFF.

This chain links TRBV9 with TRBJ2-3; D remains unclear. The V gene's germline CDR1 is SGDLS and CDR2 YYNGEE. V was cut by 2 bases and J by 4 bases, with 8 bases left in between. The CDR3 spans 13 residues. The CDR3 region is CASSVRIPDTQYF. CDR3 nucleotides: TGTGCCAGCAGCGTGCGAATACCAGATACGCAGTATTTT.

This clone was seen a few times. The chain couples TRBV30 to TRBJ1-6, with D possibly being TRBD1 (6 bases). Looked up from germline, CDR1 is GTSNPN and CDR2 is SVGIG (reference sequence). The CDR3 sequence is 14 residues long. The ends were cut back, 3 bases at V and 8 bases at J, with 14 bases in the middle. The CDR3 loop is CAWSLGQPHSPLHF. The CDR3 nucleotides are TGTGCCTGGAGCCTCGGACAGCCCCATTCACCCCTCCACTTT.